The present entry profiles one T cell receptor beta chain with its context. Its antigen is not known. These data belong to a study of cytomegalovirus exposure and HLA in healthy donors. Study at large: Among the approximately 400 genotyped donors, around 85% were placed in the Caucasian-associated ancestry cluster. Whole-study findings and limits: Researchers reportedly found TCR beta sequences accurately predicted most subjects' HLA-A and HLA-B alleles. An analysis was carried out later, and it reportedly showed fewer N-insertions in an Asian-associated ancestry cluster than the roughly 700-donor mean.

The CDR3 loop spans 13 amino acids. The germline V and J ends were trimmed by 1 base and 10 bases, with 13 bases remaining between them. Germline CDR1 reads SNHLY; CDR2 reads FYNNEI. 13 Jbeta primers and 60 Vbeta primers were used for the PCR. Under the authors' procedure: Among the unique TCR beta chains that a later analysis counted, some 73 million in all, about 11 million were shared. TCRdb's copy holds only in-frame clones and misses some; the assay was immunoSEQ multiplex PCR. The V and J calls and clone size come from that table; D and trimming were worked out from the DNA. This sample contains roughly 120,000 clones.

The sample consisted of PBMCs. V is TRBV2 and J is TRBJ1-1; D gene uncertain. This clonotype originated in a man under 40 in good health and CMV-seronegative. CDR3 loop: CASSEVTVEGAFF. In DNA form, the CDR3 reads TGTGCCAGCAGTGAAGTGACGGTCGAGGGAGCTTTCTTT. Full variable domain (outside the CDR3, taken from reference TRBV2 and TRBJ1-1): EPEVTQTPSHQVTQMGQEVILRCVPISNHLYFYWYRQILGQKVEFLVSFYNNEISEKSEIFDDQFSVERPDGSNFTLKIRSTKLEDSAMYFCASSEVTVEGAFFGQGTRLTVV.